This T cell receptor (beta chain) emerged from a study of T cell responses to AZD1222 COVID-19 vaccine. Trimming shortened V by 2 bases and J by 3 bases, and 14 bases separated the two germline ends. This CDR3 contains 15 residues. CDR1 and CDR2 (germline): SGHNT, YYREEE (reference sequence). Using immunoSEQ multiplex PCR, the repertoire was profiled, and TCRdb retains in-frame clones only, with some absent. The sample lists 90,000 to 120,000 clones; about 90% were seen once. V is TRBV5-4 and J is TRBJ1-1; weak D call: TRBD1 (6 bases). The source of this sequence is an adult in good health. Sequencing was performed on peripheral blood, taken on day 0 of AZD1222 vaccination. The CDR3 sequence: CASSFLNRVDTEAFF. CDR3 bases: TGTGCCAGCAGCTTTCTTAACAGGGTGGACACTGAAGCTTTCTTT.